This TCR beta chain was documented in a study of CD8 T cells in ankylosing spondylitis. The V and J ends lost 0 bases and 5 bases respectively, with 21 bases between them. The germline V gene encodes CDR1 SGHRS and CDR2 YFSETQ. This CDR3 spans 17 amino acids. This clonotype was seen only a few times. Its antigen remains unknown. Libraries for TCR beta were made by quantitative 5'-RACE with molecular barcodes. From the 5' RACE reads, TCRdb called clonotypes with MiXCR, one entry per CDR3 protein. In the table there are about 840,000 distinct CDR3 sequences, roughly 10% of which are singletons. Study results and caveats: Ankylosing spondylitis blood seemed to carry a telltale TCR beta motif made of several highly homologous variants. Reported data indicate significant enrichment of disease-linked clones within matched ankylosing spondylitis synovial fluid. With a CD8+ phenotype, disease-linked clones were relatively rare in peripheral blood. Earlier studies detected some motif variants in reactive arthritis synovial fluid and blood.

The clonotype was recovered from a male donor with ankylosing spondylitis. The chain links TRBV5-1 to TRBJ2-7; the D call may be TRBD1 or TRBD2 (5 bases each). The material sequenced was blood, either unsorted or a sorted T cell fraction (not recorded which). The CDR3 reads CASSLALGAVTIHEQYF. Written as DNA, the CDR3 is TGCGCCAGCAGCTTGGCCCTCGGGGCAGTAACGATCCACGAGCAGTACTTC.